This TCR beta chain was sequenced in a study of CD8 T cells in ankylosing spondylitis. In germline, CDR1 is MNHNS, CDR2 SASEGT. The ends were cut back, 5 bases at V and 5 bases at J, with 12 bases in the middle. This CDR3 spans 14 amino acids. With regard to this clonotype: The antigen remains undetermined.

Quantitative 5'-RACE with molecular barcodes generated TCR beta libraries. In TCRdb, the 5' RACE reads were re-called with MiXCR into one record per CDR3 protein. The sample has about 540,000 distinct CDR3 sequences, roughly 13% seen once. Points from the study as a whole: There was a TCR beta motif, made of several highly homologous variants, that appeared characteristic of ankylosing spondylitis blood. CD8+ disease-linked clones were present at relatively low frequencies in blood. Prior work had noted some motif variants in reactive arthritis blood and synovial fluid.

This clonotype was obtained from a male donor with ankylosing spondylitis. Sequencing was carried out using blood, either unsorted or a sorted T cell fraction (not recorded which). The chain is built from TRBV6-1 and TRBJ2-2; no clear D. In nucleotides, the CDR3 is TGTGCCAGCAGTCCGGGTCTGGGGACCGGGGAGCTGTTTTTT. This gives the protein CASSPGLGTGELFF.